Listed here are 26 T cell receptor beta chains from one sample, sequenced in a study of post-analysis software for immune sequencing data. General study results and limits: About 5 TRBV segments were significantly more frequent in patients than in controls. TRBV5-6, TRBV5-1 and TRBV20-1 were among these segments.

Their antigen targets remain unknown. Every TCR beta cDNA library bore unique molecular identifiers. From the PCR reads, TCRdb called clonotypes with MiXCR, one entry per CDR3 protein. The top ten clones hold 4% to 5.5% of a sample with 740,000 or so distinct CDR3 sequences, roughly half of them seen once. Sequencing was performed on blood. These receptors were collected from a girl aged 10 to 17 with multiple sclerosis.

This clonotype appeared a few times. CDR3 sequence (DNA): TGTGCCAGCAGCTTAGTCGGAGGACGGTTAGCCAAAAACATTCAGTACTTC. Translated: CASSLVGGRLAKNIQYF. The chain carries TRBV7-9 and TRBJ2-7, with D maybe TRBD2 (5 bases). The tail of the sequence fits TRBJ2-4 better, so the J call may be wrong. Germline values: CDR1 SEHNR, CDR2 FQNEAQ (reference sequence). This CDR3 has 17 residues.

The chain joins TRBV20-1 to TRBJ2-5; a weak D match, TRBD2 (5 bases). Germline loops: CDR1 DFQATT, CDR2 SNEGSKA (reference sequence). The CDR3 is made up of 12 amino acids. The V and J ends lost 5 bases and 11 bases respectively, with 18 bases between them. In nucleotides, the CDR3 is TGCAGTGCTGAGGACGATTCGACGGGGCAGTACTTC. Its protein product is CSAEDDSTGQYF.

The V and J genes are TRBV15 and TRBJ2-4; TRBD1 is a possible D gene (5 bases). The J call may be faulty, since TRBJ2-7 better matches the DNA end. From germline, CDR1 is LNHNV and CDR2 YYDKDF (reference sequence). The CDR3 length is 14 residues. CDR3: CATSRSQGFDEQYF. Written as DNA, the CDR3 is TGTGCCACCAGCAGATCCCAGGGTTTCGACGAGCAGTACTTC.

A few counts support this clonotype. V gene TRBV4-2 combines with J gene TRBJ2-6; TRBD1 aligns across 7 bases. CDR1 and CDR2 from the germline V gene are LGHNA and YNFKEQ. After removal of 3 bases from V and 0 bases from J, the junction contained 8 bases not matched to a gene. This CDR3 has 18 amino acids. CDR3 sequence: CASSHPGQSSSGANVLTF. The CDR3 DNA reads as TGTGCCAGCAGCCACCCGGGACAGTCATCCTCTGGGGCCAACGTCCTGACTTTC.

This clonotype was seen just once. The gene calls are TRBV20-1 and TRBJ2-1; 7 positions match TRBD2. The V segment lost 0 bases and the J segment 4 bases; nucleotides outside the gene matches: 6. The CDR3 covers 15 residues. Germline CDR1 is DFQATT and CDR2 is SNEGSKA (reference sequence). This CDR3 is CSARDLTSEYNEQFF. CDR3 in DNA: TGCAGTGCTAGAGATCTTACTAGCGAATACAATGAGCAGTTCTTC.

The rearrangement joins TRBV6-5 to TRBJ2-5; the match to TRBD2 covers 9 bases. The ends lost 2 bases at V and 5 bases at J; junction bases unmatched: 9. CDR1 and CDR2 (germline): MNHEY, SVGAGI. The CDR3 is 16 residues long. The CDR3: CASSYDSGGAGETQYF. The CDR3 bases are TGTGCCAGCAGTTACGATAGCGGGGGAGCGGGGGAGACCCAGTACTTC.

This clonotype was found a few times. At one of its ends the junction is not consistent with the germline gene, which may arise from a read error. This sequence joins TRBV10-3 and TRBJ1-2, with a possible D match to TRBD1 (5 bases). CDR1 is ENHRY, CDR2 SYGVKD, per germline. This CDR3 comprises 13 residues. The CDR3 protein is CAVSAPGNYGYTF. CDR3 DNA sequence: TGTGCCGTCAGTGCGCCAGGGAACTATGGCTACACCTTC.

The chain couples TRBV20-1 to TRBJ2-5; 10 positions agree with TRBD1. The J segment lost 2 bases and the V segment lost 6 bases, leaving 6 bases of the junction unmatched. Germline CDR1 reads DFQATT; CDR2 reads SNEGSKA (reference sequence). The CDR3 spans 14 residues. The CDR3 is CSAPGQGIQETQYF. DNA for the CDR3: TGCAGTGCACCGGGACAGGGGATTCAAGAGACCCAGTACTTC.

The gene calls are TRBV15 and TRBJ2-1, with D perhaps matching TRBD1 (7 bases). Between the trimmed V and J ends, which lost 0 bases and 5 bases, there was a span of 20 bases. This CDR3 is 18 amino acids long. Germline-derived CDR1 and CDR2 are LNHNV and YYDKDF (reference sequence). The CDR3 DNA follows: TGTGCCACCAGCAGAGATCAGGAGGGGGCCCCTCCCAACAATGAGCAGTTCTTC. This gives the protein CATSRDQEGAPPNNEQFF.

This clonotype was found once. Here the CDR3 reads CASSQRLLEQYF. CDR3 coding DNA: TGTGCCAGCTCACAACGACTCCTCGAGCAGTACTTC. The V call is TRBV18, the J call TRBJ2-7; D gene unclear. V was shortened by 4 bases and J by 6 bases, with 10 bases between the two germline ends. The CDR3 runs 12 residues. The germline gives CDR1 KGHSH, CDR2 LQKENI.

This clonotype was seen just once. The chain recombines TRBV7-2 with TRBJ2-5; no definite D call. The germline V and J ends were trimmed by 2 bases and 0 bases, with 7 bases remaining between them. CDR1 and CDR2 from the germline V gene are SGHTA and FQGNSA. The CDR3 sequence is 14 residues long. The CDR3 nucleotides read TGTGCCAGCAGCTTATGGACCGACCAAGAGACCCAGTACTTC. This gives the protein CASSLWTDQETQYF.

In regard to this clonotype: Possible read error: a much larger clone is one base away. The chain couples TRBV6-1 to TRBJ2-1, with TRBD2 matching 7 bases. Germline V gene lookup returns CDR1 MNHNS and CDR2 SASEGT. V lost 6 bases, J lost 5 bases, and 10 bases stayed unmatched. This CDR3 is built from 15 residues. CDR3 DNA sequence: TGTGCCAGCAGGGGGATGGCGGGAGCCAACAATGAGCAGTTCTTC. It codes for CASRGMAGANNEQFF.

The chain employs TRBV3-1 and TRBJ2-7; 7 nucleotides match TRBD2. CDR3 size: 15 residues. With 0 bases clipped from V and 6 bases from J, the junction kept 8 bases outside the gene matches. The germline V gene encodes CDR1 LGHDT and CDR2 YNNKEL (reference sequence). The CDR3, as DNA: TGTGCCAGCAGCCAAGATAGTGGGAGGGCCCTCGAGCAGTACTTC. It encodes CASSQDSGRALEQYF.

The table lists this clonotype with a few counts. This chain joins TRBV7-2 and TRBJ2-5, with TRBD1 identical over 9 bases. Germline V gene lookup returns CDR1 SGHTA and CDR2 FQGNSA. Trimming cost V 6 bases and J 5 bases; bases outside gene matches: 13. The CDR3 is made up of 16 amino acids. This CDR3 reads CASRQTGTGYGETQYF. Here the CDR3 DNA reads TGTGCCAGCAGGCAAACCGGGACAGGGTATGGGGAGACCCAGTACTTC.

This clonotype has just a few counts. The rearrangement uses TRBV20-1 and TRBJ2-1, with TRBD2 matching 10 bases. Trimming took 1 base from V and 7 from J; bases not matched to a gene: 4. The CDR3 extends over 14 amino acids. Per the germline V gene, CDR1 is DFQATT and CDR2 is SNEGSKA (reference sequence). CDR3 sequence reads: CSARGASGRNEQFF. The DNA of the CDR3 is TGCAGTGCTAGAGGGGCTAGCGGGAGAAATGAGCAGTTCTTC.

The chain links TRBV27 to TRBJ2-1, with TRBD1 matching 7 bases. The CDR3 sequence is 17 residues long. The J segment lost 6 bases and the V segment lost 6 bases, leaving 17 bases of the junction unmatched. CDR1 MNHEY and CDR2 SMNVEV come from the germline V gene (reference sequence). The CDR3 region is CASSHSTGTVWVNEQFF. The CDR3, as DNA: TGTGCCAGCAGCCATAGTACCGGGACAGTATGGGTCAATGAGCAGTTCTTC.

V gene TRBV3-1 combines with J gene TRBJ1-1; tentatively, D is TRBD1 (5 bases). The ends were cut back, 3 bases at V and 9 bases at J, with 17 bases in the middle. This CDR3 contains 14 residues. Germline CDR1 LGHDT, CDR2 YNNKEL (reference sequence). The CDR3 loop is CASSHGGSGTKAFF. CDR3 nucleotides: TGTGCCAGCAGCCATGGGGGATCCGGGACGAAAGCTTTCTTT.

This clonotype has a handful of counts. This chain joins TRBV12-3 or TRBV12-4 and TRBJ2-7; D ambiguous. The V and J ends lost 3 bases and 4 bases respectively, with 10 bases between them. The CDR3 consists of 13 residues. The CDR3 loop is CASSLAMGYEQYF. The DNA for the CDR3 is TGTGCCAGCAGTTTGGCTATGGGGTACGAGCAGTACTTC.

The chain employs TRBV20-1 and TRBJ2-5; 7 bases are shared with TRBD1. Germline loops: CDR1 DFQATT, CDR2 SNEGSKA (reference sequence). The CDR3 is 13 amino acids. J was trimmed by 4 bases and V by 6 bases; bases with no gene match: 8. The DNA of the CDR3 is TGCAGTGCCGACCTGTACAGGGGAGAGACCCAGTACTTC. Translation gives CSADLYRGETQYF.

The rearrangement joins TRBV5-1 to TRBJ1-1; D gene uncertain. The CDR3 spans 15 residues. Germline V gene lookup returns CDR1 SGHRS and CDR2 YFSETQ. Trimming took 0 bases from V and 4 from J, leaving 13 bases between them. The CDR3 nucleotides read TGCGCCAGCAGCTTGGACGGCCTGGCGACCACTGAAGCTTTCTTT. This encodes CASSLDGLATTEAFF.

V is TRBV4-1 and J is TRBJ2-7; D perhaps matches TRBD1 (5 bases). The V end was cut by 0 bases, the J end by 3 bases, with 12 bases between. The length of the CDR3 is 15 residues. In germline, CDR1 is MGHRA, CDR2 YSYEKL. The CDR3 DNA sequence: TGCGCCAGCAGCCAAGAAGGCAGGGCGTACTACGAGCAGTACTTC. Translated: CASSQEGRAYYEQYF.

The chain employs TRBV29-1 and TRBJ2-4; TRBD2 might be the D (5 bases). Germline assignment: CDR1 SQVTM and CDR2 ANQGSEA. This CDR3 is 13 amino acids long. V was cut by 3 bases and J by 8 bases, with 14 bases left in between. The CDR3 is CSVDGLLGDIQYF. CDR3 bases: TGCAGCGTTGATGGTCTTCTCGGGGACATTCAGTACTTC.

The rearrangement links TRBV18 to TRBJ1-6; possible D gene TRBD1, 5 bases. V shed 4 bases and J shed 10 bases, with 14 bases lying between them. Germline V lookup: CDR1 KGHSH, CDR2 LQKENI. CDR3 length equals 14 residues. CDR3 coding DNA: TGTGCCAGCTCACGGTCCCAGGGAAACTCACCCCTCCACTTT. Translation: CASSRSQGNSPLHF.

The gene calls are TRBV5-1 and TRBJ2-7; D might be TRBD1 (6 bases). Per germline, CDR1 SGHRS and CDR2 YFSETQ. This CDR3 is built from 16 residues. V gave up 0 bases and J gave up 2 bases, with 15 bases separating them. The CDR3 sequence is CASSLALQGRPYEQYF. Written as DNA, the CDR3 is TGCGCCAGCAGCTTGGCTCTCCAGGGGCGTCCCTACGAGCAGTACTTC.

The chain carries TRBV15 and TRBJ2-1; perhaps TRBD2 as D (5 bases). The CDR3 sequence is 19 residues long. Trimming stripped 2 bases from V and 4 bases from J, with 24 bases between. Looked up from germline, CDR1 is LNHNV and CDR2 is YYDKDF (reference sequence). The CDR3 here is CATSRRVDGLATAYNEQFF. CDR3 nucleotides: TGTGCCACCAGCAGACGAGTAGATGGGCTAGCAACGGCTTACAATGAGCAGTTCTTC. The whole variable domain, filled in from reference TRBV15 and TRBJ2-1, reads DAMVIQNPRYQVTQFGKPVTLSCSQTLNHNVMYWYQQKSSQAPKLLFHYYDKDFNNEADTPDNFQSRRPNTSFCFLDIRSPGLGDTAMYLCATSRRVDGLATAYNEQFFGPGTRLTVL.

This chain uses TRBV5-1 with TRBJ2-4; 8 bases align to TRBD1. V lost 4 bases to trimming and J lost 0 bases; unmatched junction nucleotides: 6. The CDR3 has 16 residues. CDR1 and CDR2 (germline): SGHRS, YFSETQ. The CDR3 sequence: CASSVGQALAKNIQYF. CDR3 nucleotides: TGCGCCAGCAGCGTGGGACAGGCTTTAGCCAAAAACATTCAGTACTTC. Full variable domain (outside the CDR3, taken from reference TRBV5-1 and TRBJ2-4): KAGVTQTPRYLIKTRGQQVTLSCSPISGHRSVSWYQQTPGQGLQFLFEYFSETQRNKGNFPGRFSGRQFSNSRSEMNVSTLELGDSALYLCASSVGQALAKNIQYFGAGTRLSVL.